Listed below are T cell receptor beta chains from one sample, sequenced in a study of graft-versus-host responses after intestinal transplantation. The table came from immunoSEQ multiplex PCR; TCRdb's copy has only in-frame clones and leaves some out. Of about 10,000 clones listed, more than 85% are singletons. The specimen comprised PBMCs, sampled approximately 68 days after transplant. The receptors shown here come from a human patient who received an intestinal transplant, so some T cells may come from the graft donor. The conserved cysteine and the conserved F or W are not part of the CDR3 here. The order of the fields is CDR3 protein, clone size, V gene. Expanded clones are given a class, and other clones once, few, many or no size at all.

cdr3_aa: ASSPWGGSNQPQH; clone_size: -; v_call: TRBV27
cdr3_aa: ASSLRDRSPYEQY; clone_size: -; v_call: TRBV5-4
cdr3_aa: ASSHGTGEF; clone_size: -; v_call: TRBV27
cdr3_aa: ASSSDVYEQY; clone_size: -; v_call: TRBV27
cdr3_aa: ASSRAQVFNYGYT; clone_size: -; v_call: TRBV28
cdr3_aa: SVRGTSNQPQH; clone_size: -; v_call: TRBV29-1
cdr3_aa: ASSLTGASYEQY; clone_size: -; v_call: TRBV7-3
cdr3_aa: ASSLLSSYEQY; clone_size: -; v_call: TRBV27
cdr3_aa: ASSVGTGGPYNEQF; clone_size: -; v_call: TRBV9
cdr3_aa: AWRDQGTAF; clone_size: -; v_call: TRBV30
cdr3_aa: ASSQDPDAREAGGPFYEQY; clone_size: -; v_call: TRBV4-1
cdr3_aa: ASRNSGTSYNEQF; clone_size: -; v_call: TRBV28
cdr3_aa: ASSVGLAGEYEQF; clone_size: -; v_call: TRBV2
cdr3_aa: ASSILSDSSAEAF; clone_size: -; v_call: TRBV19
cdr3_aa: ASPGSGRAEQF; clone_size: -; v_call: TRBV2
cdr3_aa: ASSLGYEQY; clone_size: -; v_call: TRBV27
cdr3_aa: ASSIGGGYEQY; clone_size: -; v_call: TRBV25-1
cdr3_aa: ASSPREFPSYEQY; clone_size: -; v_call: TRBV27
cdr3_aa: ASSLYDGSYEQY; clone_size: -; v_call: TRBV5-5
cdr3_aa: ASRLAGGGNEQF; clone_size: once; v_call: TRBV19
cdr3_aa: ASSLERPSTDTQY; clone_size: -; v_call: TRBV5-4
cdr3_aa: ASSPRTGAVDIQY; clone_size: -; v_call: TRBV5-5
cdr3_aa: ASSEASQLIQETQY; clone_size: -; v_call: TRBV2
cdr3_aa: ASSWPRQLNQPQH; clone_size: -; v_call: TRBV13
cdr3_aa: ASSLTSGFYEQY; clone_size: -; v_call: TRBV6-5
cdr3_aa: ASSGTSGAYNEQF; clone_size: -; v_call: TRBV6-5
cdr3_aa: ASSQLGDRAYEQY; clone_size: -; v_call: TRBV4-3
cdr3_aa: ASSERQGLYEQF; clone_size: -; v_call: TRBV27
cdr3_aa: ASSLGTDYNEQF; clone_size: -; v_call: TRBV5-8
cdr3_aa: ASTLDEGGTEAF; clone_size: -; v_call: TRBV19
cdr3_aa: ASRLTVFEAF; clone_size: -; v_call: TRBV7-2
cdr3_aa: ASSQNSRGYT; clone_size: -; v_call: TRBV6-5
cdr3_aa: AWQDGQVRDEQF; clone_size: few; v_call: TRBV30
cdr3_aa: ASSETSGTDTQY; clone_size: -; v_call: TRBV2
cdr3_aa: AIGGSSYNEQF; clone_size: -; v_call: TRBV10-3
cdr3_aa: ASSDTLGGISNQPQH; clone_size: -; v_call: TRBV2
cdr3_aa: ASSLEVQSNQPQH; clone_size: once; v_call: TRBV5-5
cdr3_aa: ASSQYRGKGEQF; clone_size: -; v_call: TRBV6-5
cdr3_aa: ASKRGSSAGNTIY; clone_size: -; v_call: TRBV2
cdr3_aa: ASGPSGRAQETQY; clone_size: -; v_call: TRBV12-5